A single sample is the source of the 3 T cell receptor beta chains below, sequenced in a study of blood T cell repertoires in COVID-19 (dated by TCRdb to the early 2020s). To prepare the library, the immunoSEQ multiplex PCR assay was applied. TCRdb obtained this table from immuneACCESS and retained in-frame rearrangements with V and J assigned. These tables miss some clones; where compared with another copy, unresolved V genes account for less than half of the shortfall, and the remainder is unexplained. The sample table shows 130,000 to 150,000 clones, and around 80% are seen once. Jointly, the top ten make up over 10% of the sample. Input material: peripheral blood. The receptors were gathered from a man in his 60s with active or convalescent COVID-19.

J is TRBJ2-1 and V is TRBV5-1, with 13 nucleotides matching TRBD2. Trimming took 0 bases from V and 5 from J; bases not matched to a gene: 2. This CDR3 contains 16 residues. Per germline, CDR1 SGHRS and CDR2 YFSETQ. CDR3 protein: CASSLGGTSGNNEQFF. The CDR3 bases are TGCGCCAGCAGCTTGGGGGGGACTAGCGGGAACAATGAGCAGTTCTTC.

The sample holds one count of this clone. The chain links TRBV5-1 to TRBJ2-1; TRBD2 aligns across 13 bases. The CDR3 consists of 16 residues. The germline CDR1 and CDR2 sequences are SGHRS and YFSETQ. V lost 0 bases, J lost 9 bases, and 6 bases stayed unmatched. In nucleotides, the CDR3 is TGCGCCAGCAGCTTGGAAGGACTAGCGGGAGTGATTGAGCAGTTCTTC. Amino acid sequence: CASSLEGLAGVIEQFF.

The V and J genes are TRBV28 and TRBJ1-3; the match to TRBD1 covers 8 bases. V was pared by 2 bases and J by 2 bases, with 8 bases of the junction left unmatched. Germline V CDR1 and CDR2: MDHEN, SYDVKM. This CDR3 is 17 amino acids long. In DNA, the CDR3 is TGTGCCAGCAGTTTACGGACAGGGCGCTTCACTGGAAACACCATATATTTT. Its protein is CASSLRTGRFTGNTIYF.